This TCR beta chain was found in a study of blood T cell repertoires in COVID-19. Study summary: Samples representing acute and convalescent COVID-19 were sourced from the United States, Italy and Spain. Sample material is recorded as cDNA or gDNA derived from T cells, B-cell-depleted T cells, or PBMCs.

The CDR3 runs to 18 residues. Germline assignment: CDR1 SGHTA and CDR2 FQGNSA. The V and J ends lost 0 bases and 8 bases, in that order; junction bases with no gene match: 9. Original processing notes: Using reference gene primer amplification, nucleated cell counts were estimated. TCRdb keeps only in-frame clones here, not all; method: immunoSEQ multiplex PCR. That table gives V, J and clone size, and the DNA gave D and trimming. The repertoire holds about 43,000 clones, with about 87% as singletons. This sequence joins TRBV7-2 and TRBJ2-1; TRBD2 agrees at 14 bases. This clonotype was obtained from a man aged 35-49 years with COVID-19, enrolled during active disease. Source material: peripheral blood. This CDR3 reads CASSLAVGLAGVFDEQFF. For the CDR3, the DNA is TGTGCCAGCAGCTTAGCGGTGGGACTAGCGGGAGTTTTCGATGAGCAGTTCTTC.